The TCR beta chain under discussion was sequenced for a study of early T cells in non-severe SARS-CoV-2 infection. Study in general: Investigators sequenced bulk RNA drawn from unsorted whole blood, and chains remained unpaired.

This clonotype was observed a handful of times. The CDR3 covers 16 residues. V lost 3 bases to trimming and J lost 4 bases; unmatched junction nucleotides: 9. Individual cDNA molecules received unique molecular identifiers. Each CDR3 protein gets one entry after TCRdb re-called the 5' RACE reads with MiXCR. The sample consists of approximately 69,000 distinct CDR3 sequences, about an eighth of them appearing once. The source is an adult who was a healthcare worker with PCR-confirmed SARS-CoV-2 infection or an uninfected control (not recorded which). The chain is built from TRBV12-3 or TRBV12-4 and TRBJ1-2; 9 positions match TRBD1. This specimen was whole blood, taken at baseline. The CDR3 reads CASSLNRGRAVYGYTF. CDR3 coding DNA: TGTGCCAGCAGTTTGAACAGGGGGCGCGCCGTCTATGGCTACACCTTC.